This T cell receptor (beta chain) was profiled in a study of cytomegalovirus exposure and HLA in healthy donors. Study information: An earlier analysis identified some 110 million unique TCR beta sequences in about 200 million T cells. Within the Caucasian-associated ancestry cluster were more than 75% of the approximately 400 genotyped donors.

Use of 60 Vbeta and 13 Jbeta primers characterized the PCR. How the authors handled the data: Some 80 million unique TCR beta chains, 9 million to 14 million shared, were counted in a later analysis. Assay: immunoSEQ multiplex PCR; the TCRdb copy retains only in-frame clones and omits some. That table gives V, J and clone size, and the DNA gave D and trimming. The table gives around 100,000 clones; the top ten clones make up 0.5% to 0.7% of it. As for this clone: Its antigen is currently unknown.

Study conclusions and caveats: Most TCR sequences were uncommon, yet certain public TCRs appeared in many donors.

Germline loops: CDR1 SGDLS, CDR2 YYNGEE. The V gene lost 7 bases and the J gene lost 7 bases, with 23 bases spanning the gap. The CDR3 loop spans 15 amino acids. The chain uses TRBV9 and TRBJ1-2, with D possibly being TRBD1 (6 bases). The sequencing input was PBMCs. This TCR was sampled from a man aged 50-60 years in good health and CMV-seronegative. The CDR3 DNA sequence: TGTGCCAGCGGATCAAGTTTGCAGGGGCTGACTGGCTACACCTTC. Translating it yields CASGSSLQGLTGYTF.